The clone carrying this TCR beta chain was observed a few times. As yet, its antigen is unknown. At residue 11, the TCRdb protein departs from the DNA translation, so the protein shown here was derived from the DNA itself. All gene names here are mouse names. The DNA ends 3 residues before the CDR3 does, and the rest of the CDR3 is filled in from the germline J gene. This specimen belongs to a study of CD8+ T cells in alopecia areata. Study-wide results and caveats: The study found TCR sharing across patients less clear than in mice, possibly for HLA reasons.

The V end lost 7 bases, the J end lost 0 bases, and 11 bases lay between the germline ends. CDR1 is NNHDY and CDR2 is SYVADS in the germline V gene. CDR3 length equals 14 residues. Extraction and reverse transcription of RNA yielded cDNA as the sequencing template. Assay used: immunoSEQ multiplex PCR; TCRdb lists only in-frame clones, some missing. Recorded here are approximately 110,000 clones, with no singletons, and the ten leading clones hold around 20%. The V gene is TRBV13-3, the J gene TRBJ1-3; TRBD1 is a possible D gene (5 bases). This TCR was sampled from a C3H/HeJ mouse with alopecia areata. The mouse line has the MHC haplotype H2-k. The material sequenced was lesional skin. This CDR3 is CASYSGYSGNTLYF. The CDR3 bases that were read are TGTGCCAGCTACTCAGGGTATTCTGGAAATACG.